These 29 T cell receptor beta chains originate from one sample sequenced in a study of shared clonotypes between healthy human individuals. Clones were sequenced by immunoSEQ multiplex PCR, and TCRdb holds only the in-frame ones, with some missing. The sample has hundreds of thousands of clones, 95% to 98% seen once. The naive CD8 fraction comprised CD45RO-negative cells positively selected for CCR7 and excluded terminally differentiated effector memory CD45RA+ cells. Sequencing used naive CD8+ T cells sorted from blood. These receptors were obtained from a man aged 30 to 45 in good health.

This clone has a single count. The chain has TRBV7-9 and TRBJ2-7; D gene unclear. Trimming cost V 6 bases and J 0 bases, with 15 bases left between them. This CDR3 region has 15 residues. CDR1 and CDR2 from the germline V gene are SEHNR and FQNEAQ (reference sequence). CDR3 in amino acids: CASSKTDGSSYEQYF. CDR3 bases: TGTGCCAGCAGTAAAACGGACGGCAGCTCCTACGAGCAGTACTTC. The full variable domain, its missing parts supplied by reference TRBV7-9 and TRBJ2-7, is DTGVSQNPRHKITKRGQNVTFRCDPISEHNRLYWYRQTLGQGPEFLTYFQNEAQLEKSRLLSDRFSAERPKGSFSTLEIQRTEQGDSAMYLCASSKTDGSSYEQYFGPGTRLTVT.

This rearrangement joins TRBV2 to TRBJ2-2; D gene ambiguous. Trimming removed 7 bases at V and 5 bases at J, with 14 bases between. Looked up from germline, CDR1 is SNHLY and CDR2 is FYNNEI. The CDR3 length is 14 residues. The CDR3 spells CASMELINTGELFF. CDR3 DNA sequence: TGTGCCAGCATGGAACTCATAAATACCGGGGAGCTGTTTTTT.

The chain links TRBV7-9 to TRBJ2-3; no definite D call. The ends were cut back, 3 bases at V and 12 bases at J, with 7 bases in the middle. CDR1 and CDR2 from the germline V gene are SEHNR and FQNEAQ (reference sequence). CDR3 size: 10 residues. The CDR3 bases are TGTGCCAGCAGCTTTCTCTCCCAGTATTTT. It yields the protein CASSFLSQYF.

The chain carries TRBV6-5 and TRBJ2-1; a weak D match, TRBD1 (6 bases). The CDR3 covers 12 residues. CDR1 MNHEY and CDR2 SVGAGI come from the germline V gene. With 8 bases removed from V and 4 bases from J, the gap between germline ends came to 9 bases. This CDR3 is CASGQIYNEQFF. The CDR3 region has the DNA TGTGCCAGCGGACAGATTTACAATGAGCAGTTCTTC.

This chain links TRBV9 with TRBJ2-1; D is unclear. There are 12 residues in the CDR3. Trimming cost V 3 bases and J 6 bases, with 7 bases left between them. In germline, CDR1 is SGDLS, CDR2 YYNGEE. The CDR3 loop reads CASSGRTNEQFF. The CDR3, as DNA: TGTGCCAGCAGCGGCCGGACCAATGAGCAGTTCTTC.

The V and J genes are TRBV27 and TRBJ2-7; the match to TRBD2 covers 8 bases. The trim removed 6 bases at V and 2 bases at J, leaving 9 bases unmatched. CDR1 and CDR2 from the germline V gene are MNHEY and SMNVEV (reference sequence). The CDR3 runs 15 residues. This CDR3 is CASRLGTRGTYEQYF. In DNA form, the CDR3 reads TGTGCCAGCAGGTTGGGGACTAGGGGAACCTACGAGCAGTACTTC.

This chain links TRBV27 with TRBJ2-5; D possibly corresponds to TRBD2 (5 bases). The germline V and J ends were trimmed by 5 bases and 5 bases, with 18 bases remaining between them. The germline gives CDR1 MNHEY, CDR2 SMNVEV (reference sequence). The CDR3 sequence is 15 residues long. The chain's CDR3 is CASSARLLSGETQYF. CDR3 sequence (DNA): TGTGCCAGCAGTGCCCGACTACTTTCGGGGGAGACCCAGTACTTC.

This CDR3 reads CASSFTGPYFYEQYF. The CDR3 nucleotides are TGTGCCAGCAGCTTCACAGGCCCCTACTTCTACGAGCAGTACTTC. The V gene is TRBV7-2, the J gene TRBJ2-7; D might be TRBD1 (5 bases). The V end lost 3 bases, the J end lost 3 bases, and 15 bases lay between the germline ends. Germline V CDR1 and CDR2: SGHTA, FQGNSA. This CDR3 comprises 15 residues.

This clone was observed a single time. This chain links TRBV7-2 with TRBJ2-1; D is unresolved. V was cut by 4 bases and J by 0 bases, with 13 bases left in between. The CDR3 has 16 residues. CDR1 and CDR2 (germline): SGHTA, FQGNSA. CDR3 in DNA: TGTGCCAGCAGCTCAATCCGTCGGGTCTCCTACAATGAGCAGTTCTTC. It specifies CASSSIRRVSYNEQFF.

V is TRBV27 and J is TRBJ2-3, with D maybe TRBD1 (5 bases). This CDR3 is built from 13 residues. Trimming took 8 bases from V and 2 from J, leaving 11 bases between them. Germline V gene data show CDR1 as MNHEY and CDR2 as SMNVEV (reference sequence). CDR3 nucleotides: TGTGCCAGCGGGGCAGGGATCACAGATACGCAGTATTTT. The encoded protein is CASGAGITDTQYF.

The chain combines TRBV25-1 with TRBJ2-7; D is undetermined. Germline lookup yields CDR1 MGHDK and CDR2 SYGVNS. This CDR3 has 10 amino acids. V was clipped by 2 bases and J by 12 bases, with 8 bases between them. The DNA for the CDR3 is TGTGCCAGCAGTGAACTTAAGTGGTACTTC. Encoded protein: CASSELKWYF.

The CDR3 loop is CASSPRLVTYEQYF. As DNA, the CDR3 is TGTGCCAGCAGTCCCCGACTAGTAACCTACGAGCAGTACTTC. V gene TRBV28 combines with J gene TRBJ2-7, with TRBD2 as a possible D gene (6 bases). V was cut by 5 bases and J by 2 bases, with 13 bases left in between. Germline V gene sequence: CDR1 MDHEN, CDR2 SYDVKM. The CDR3 is 14 residues long.

CDR3 DNA: TGTGCCAGCAGCGTAGATCGGGCAGGGAGGGAGACCCAGTACTTC. Its protein is CASSVDRAGRETQYF. The J gene is TRBJ2-5, the V gene TRBV9; D is perhaps TRBD2 (6 bases). The V end was cut by 0 bases, the J end by 5 bases, with 14 bases between. Per the germline V gene, CDR1 is SGDLS and CDR2 is YYNGEE. This CDR3 has 15 residues.

A single count supports this clone. The V call is TRBV6-5, the J call TRBJ2-7; 7 positions match TRBD2. The junction had 9 bases not matched to a gene; V was cut back by 4 bases and J by 3 bases. In germline, CDR1 is MNHEY, CDR2 SVGAGI. This CDR3 contains 15 residues. CDR3 DNA sequence: TGTGCCAGCAGTTTTGCGGGGGACTTTTACTACGAGCAGTACTTC. This sequence encodes CASSFAGDFYYEQYF.

The count of this clone is one. Written as DNA, the CDR3 is TGCGCCAGCAGCTTGGAGGGGGCAGGCGGGAGGGGACCCTACGAGCAGTACTTC. Translated: CASSLEGAGGRGPYEQYF. V is TRBV5-1 and J is TRBJ2-7; 9 bases are shared with TRBD2. CDR1 and CDR2 (germline): SGHRS, YFSETQ. Trimming removed 0 bases from V and 2 bases from J; junction bases left unmatched: 12. This CDR3 is 18 amino acids long.

The gene calls are TRBV7-9 and TRBJ2-7; 11 bases match TRBD1. The germline V gene encodes CDR1 SEHNR and CDR2 FQNEAQ (reference sequence). V gave up 4 bases and J gave up 5 bases; unmatched junction bases: 7. The CDR3 has 15 amino acids. CDR3 amino acids: CASSSGQGAQDEQYF. The CDR3 coding sequence is TGTGCCAGCAGCTCTGGACAGGGGGCGCAGGACGAGCAGTACTTC.

The CDR3 bases are TGCAGCGTGGGCACGGGACAGCTCAATCAGCCCCAGCATTTT. Translated, it gives CSVGTGQLNQPQHF. The chain couples TRBV29-1 to TRBJ1-5; 7 bases fit TRBD1. After removal of 6 bases from V and 3 bases from J, the junction contained 8 bases not matched to a gene. The length of the CDR3 is 14 residues. The germline V gene encodes CDR1 SQVTM and CDR2 ANQGSEA.

CDR3 residues: CASSFGGSGQPQHF. CDR3 bases: TGTGCCAGCAGCTTCGGGGGATCGGGTCAGCCCCAGCATTTT. The chain employs TRBV13 and TRBJ1-5; tentative D call: TRBD1 (5 bases). From germline, CDR1 is PRHDT and CDR2 FYEKMQ (reference sequence). V was cut by 3 bases and J by 6 bases, with 12 bases left in between. CDR3 length equals 14 residues.

J is TRBJ2-7 and V is TRBV11-2; 14 bases align to TRBD2. Germline CDR1 reads SGHAT; CDR2 reads FQNNGV. Losses at the gene ends were 0 bases for V and 6 bases for J; bases not matched to a gene: 1. The CDR3 is 15 residues long. CDR3 sequence: CASSLDGTSGSEQYF. Here the CDR3 DNA reads TGTGCCAGCAGCTTAGACGGGACTAGCGGGAGCGAGCAGTACTTC.

The chain joins TRBV28 to TRBJ2-1; 8 nucleotides agree with TRBD1. The CDR3 totals 13 residues. From germline, CDR1 is MDHEN and CDR2 SYDVKM. Unmatched junction bases numbered 5, after V lost 6 bases and J lost 7 bases. DNA of the CDR3: TGTGCCAGCAGCCCGGGACAGGTGAATGAGCAGTTCTTC. Its translation: CASSPGQVNEQFF.

This chain joins TRBV7-9 and TRBJ2-7, with 8 nucleotides matching TRBD1. There are 15 residues in the CDR3. CDR1 and CDR2 from the germline V gene are SEHNR and FQNEAQ (reference sequence). J was trimmed by 5 bases and V by 3 bases; bases with no gene match: 9. The CDR3 DNA follows: TGTGCCAGCAGCTTCCCCGAGACAGGGGACCACGAGCAGTACTTC. It is translated as CASSFPETGDHEQYF.

V is TRBV5-4 and J is TRBJ2-1, with a weak D call TRBD2 (5 bases). This CDR3 has 15 residues. V lost 0 bases to trimming and J lost 7 bases, with 14 bases between them. Germline values: CDR1 SGHNT, CDR2 YYREEE (reference sequence). CDR3 region: CASSLGENFLNEQFF. Written as DNA, the CDR3 is TGTGCCAGCAGCTTGGGGGAGAATTTCCTAAATGAGCAGTTCTTC.

This clone was counted a single time. This CDR3 is also generated by other DNA sequences in the sample. The chain carries TRBV5-5 and TRBJ1-2, with 7 bases matching TRBD1. There are 13 residues in the CDR3. Unmatched junction bases numbered 1, after V lost 2 bases and J lost 3 bases. Germline lookup yields CDR1 SGHKS and CDR2 YYEKEE (reference sequence). The CDR3 spells CASSLGTDYGYTF. The DNA of the CDR3 is TGTGCCAGCAGCTTAGGGACAGACTATGGCTACACCTTC.

V is TRBV29-1 and J is TRBJ1-1; the D is unclear. Trimming took 3 bases from V and 4 from J, leaving 9 bases between them. Per germline, CDR1 SQVTM and CDR2 ANQGSEA. The CDR3 loop spans 12 amino acids. In nucleotides, the CDR3 is TGCAGCGTTGAGAGGAGCGTCACTGAAGCTTTCTTT. Its translation is CSVERSVTEAFF.

The chain is built from TRBV7-9 and TRBJ2-1; 7 bases are shared with TRBD2. CDR1 and CDR2 from the germline V gene are SEHNR and FQNEAQ (reference sequence). The CDR3 totals 17 residues. V shed 2 bases and J 6 bases; nucleotides not matched to a gene: 13. The CDR3 here is CASSLSRATSRPNEQFF. The CDR3 nucleotides are TGTGCCAGCAGCTTAAGCCGCGCGACTAGCAGACCCAATGAGCAGTTCTTC.

A single count supports this clone. The rearrangement links TRBV28 to TRBJ1-4, with TRBD1 as a possible D gene (6 bases). V lost 2 bases and J 6 bases, leaving 10 bases between the germline ends. In germline, CDR1 is MDHEN, CDR2 SYDVKM. This CDR3 is 14 amino acids long. CDR3 protein: CASSLGQTYEKLFF. CDR3 DNA: TGTGCCAGCAGTTTAGGACAGACCTATGAAAAACTGTTTTTT. The full variable domain, in which reference TRBV28 and TRBJ1-4 provide the parts outside the CDR3, is DVKVTQSSRYLVKRTGEKVFLECVQDMDHENMFWYRQDPGLGLRLIYFSYDVKMKEKGDIPEGYSVSREKKERFSLILESASTNQTSMYLCASSLGQTYEKLFFGSGTQLSVL.

The V and J genes are TRBV7-9 and TRBJ2-5, with 7 nucleotides matching TRBD2. Germline V lookup: CDR1 SEHNR, CDR2 FQNEAQ (reference sequence). This CDR3 is built from 18 residues. After removal of 1 base from V and 2 bases from J, the junction contained 13 bases not matched to a gene. The CDR3, as DNA: TGTGCCAGCAGCTTAGACGAGGCGGGAGCGGGTCCACAAGAGACCCAGTACTTC. It encodes CASSLDEAGAGPQETQYF. Based on the CDR3 plus reference TRBV7-9 and TRBJ2-5, the full variable domain is DTGVSQNPRHKITKRGQNVTFRCDPISEHNRLYWYRQTLGQGPEFLTYFQNEAQLEKSRLLSDRFSAERPKGSFSTLEIQRTEQGDSAMYLCASSLDEAGAGPQETQYFGPGTRLLVL.

The J gene is TRBJ1-1, the V gene TRBV25-1; no definite D call. V dropped 3 bases and J dropped 0 bases, with 8 bases sitting between them. Germline V gene sequence: CDR1 MGHDK, CDR2 SYGVNS. There are 14 residues in the CDR3. The CDR3 here is CASSDRSMNTEAFF. CDR3 in DNA: TGTGCCAGCAGTGATAGGTCTATGAACACTGAAGCTTTCTTT. The full variable domain, with the rest looked up from reference TRBV25-1 and TRBJ1-1, is EADIYQTPRYLVIGTGKKITLECSQTMGHDKMYWYQQDPGMELHLIHYSYGVNSTEKGDLSSESTVSRIRTEHFPLTLESARPSHTSQYLCASSDRSMNTEAFFGQGTRLTVV.

As concerns this clone: Other DNA sequences in the same sample also yield this CDR3. The chain joins TRBV18 to TRBJ2-5; D unresolved. Per germline, CDR1 KGHSH and CDR2 LQKENI. V lost 4 bases and J 2 bases, leaving 2 bases between the germline ends. The CDR3 totals 11 residues. CDR3 coding DNA: TGTGCCAGCTCACGGCAAGAGACCCAGTACTTC. Its protein is CASSRQETQYF.